This TCR beta chain was sequenced in a study of cytomegalovirus exposure and HLA in healthy donors. The study's findings and limits: A later analysis linked some 17,000 TCR beta sequences to HLA alleles at 0.05 false discovery rate.

The PCR employed 60 Vbeta primers together with 13 Jbeta primers. Produced via immunoSEQ multiplex PCR; TCRdb's table is partial and in-frame only. The data show 55,000 to 80,000 clones, about 75% seen once. This clone has just a few counts. What it binds is not known. The CDR3 is 12 amino acids. Germline loops: CDR1 SEHNR, CDR2 FQNEAQ (reference sequence). Trimming pared 4 bases from V and 3 bases from J, leaving 6 bases between. This sequence originates from a man between 65 and 85 years old in good health and CMV-seronegative. The sequenced material came from PBMCs. This sequence joins TRBV7-9 and TRBJ1-1; unclear D gene. The CDR3 coding sequence is TGTGCCAGCAGCTCCCGGGACACTGAAGCTTTCTTT. Translating it yields CASSSRDTEAFF.